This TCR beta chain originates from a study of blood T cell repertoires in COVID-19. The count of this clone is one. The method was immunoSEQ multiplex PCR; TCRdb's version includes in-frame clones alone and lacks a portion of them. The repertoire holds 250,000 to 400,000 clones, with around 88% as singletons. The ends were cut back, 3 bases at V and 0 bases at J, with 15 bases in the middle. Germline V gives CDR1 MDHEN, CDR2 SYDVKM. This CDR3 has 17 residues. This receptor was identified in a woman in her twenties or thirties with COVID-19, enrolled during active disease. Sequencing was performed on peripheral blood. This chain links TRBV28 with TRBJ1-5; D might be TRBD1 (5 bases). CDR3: CASSLWGQAYSNQPQHF. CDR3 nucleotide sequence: TGTGCCAGCAGTTTGTGGGGCCAGGCCTATAGCAATCAGCCCCAGCATTTT.